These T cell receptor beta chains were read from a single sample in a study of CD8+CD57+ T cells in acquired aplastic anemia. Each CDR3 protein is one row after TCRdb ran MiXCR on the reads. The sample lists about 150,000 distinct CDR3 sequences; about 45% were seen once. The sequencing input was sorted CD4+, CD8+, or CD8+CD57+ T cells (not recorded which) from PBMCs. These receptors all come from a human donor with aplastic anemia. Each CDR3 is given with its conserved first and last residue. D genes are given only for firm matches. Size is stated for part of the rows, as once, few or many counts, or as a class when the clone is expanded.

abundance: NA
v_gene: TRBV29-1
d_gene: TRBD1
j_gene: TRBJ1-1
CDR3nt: TGCAGCAGTTTAGGTCAGGGACAGATGAACACTGAAGCTTTCTTT
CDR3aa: CSSLGQGQMNTEAFF

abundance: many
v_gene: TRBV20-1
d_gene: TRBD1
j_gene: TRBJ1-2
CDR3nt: TGCAGTGCTAGGGACAGGGGTTCCTACTATGGCTACACCTTC
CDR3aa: CSARDRGSYYGYTF

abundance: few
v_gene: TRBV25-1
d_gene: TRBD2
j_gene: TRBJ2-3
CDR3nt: TGTGCCAGCAGTGAACTAGCGGGGAGCACAGATACGCAGTATTTT
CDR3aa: CASSELAGSTDTQYF

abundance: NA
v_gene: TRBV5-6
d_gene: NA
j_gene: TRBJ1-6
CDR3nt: TGTGCCAGCAGCGGCAGGGTAAGCTATTCACCCCTCCACTTT
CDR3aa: CASSGRVSYSPLHF

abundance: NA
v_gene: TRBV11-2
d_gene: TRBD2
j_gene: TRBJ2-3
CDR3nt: TGTGCCAGCAGCATGACTAGCGGGAACACAGATACGCAGTATTTT
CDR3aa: CASSMTSGNTDTQYF

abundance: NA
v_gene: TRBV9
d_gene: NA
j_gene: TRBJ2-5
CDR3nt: TGTGCCAGCAGCCACTTCTCCGGGACCAACCTCAAGACCCAGTACTTC
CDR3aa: CASSHFSGTNLKTQYF

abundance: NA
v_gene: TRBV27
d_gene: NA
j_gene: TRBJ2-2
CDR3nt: TGTGCCAGCAGTTTGGGCAGACCAACGAACACCGGGGAGCTGTTTTTT
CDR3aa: CASSLGRPTNTGELFF

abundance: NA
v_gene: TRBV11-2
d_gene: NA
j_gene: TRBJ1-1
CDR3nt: TGTGCCAGCAGCCCAACGGAACAGCGCTTGGACACTGAAGCTTTCTTT
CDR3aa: CASSPTEQRLDTEAFF

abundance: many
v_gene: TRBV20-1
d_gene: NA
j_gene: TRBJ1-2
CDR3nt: TGCAGTGCTAGAGTGGGACTCACAGTCTATGGCTACACCTTC
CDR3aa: CSARVGLTVYGYTF

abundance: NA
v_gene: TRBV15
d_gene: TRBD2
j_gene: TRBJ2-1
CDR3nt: TGTGCCACCAGCAGAGAACTAGCGGTCTACAATGAGCAGTTCTTC
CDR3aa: CATSRELAVYNEQFF

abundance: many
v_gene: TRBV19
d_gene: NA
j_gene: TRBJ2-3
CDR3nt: TGTGCCAGTACCTCAGGGGACTCCACAGATACGCAGTATTTT
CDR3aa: CASTSGDSTDTQYF

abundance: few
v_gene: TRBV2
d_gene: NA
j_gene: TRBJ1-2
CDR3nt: TGTGCCAGCAGCTCGAGGACAGCCTATGGCTACACCTTC
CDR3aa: CASSSRTAYGYTF

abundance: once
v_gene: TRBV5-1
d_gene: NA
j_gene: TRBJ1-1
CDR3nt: TGTGCCAGCAGCTTGGAAGACCCAGACACTGAAGCTTTCTTT
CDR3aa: CASSLEDPDTEAFF

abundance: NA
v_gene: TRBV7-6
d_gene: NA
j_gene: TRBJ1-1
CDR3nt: TGTGCCAGCACCGAACAGAGCATGAACACTGAAGCTTTCTTT
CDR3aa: CASTEQSMNTEAFF

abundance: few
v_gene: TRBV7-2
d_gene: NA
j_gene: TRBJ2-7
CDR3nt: TGTGCCAGCAAACTGACAGGTTCCCACGAGCAGTACTTC
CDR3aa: CASKLTGSHEQYF

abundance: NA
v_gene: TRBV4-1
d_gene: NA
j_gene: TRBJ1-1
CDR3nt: TGCGCCAGCAGCCCAATGTTACTGATGAACACTGAAGCTTTCTTT
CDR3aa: CASSPMLLMNTEAFF

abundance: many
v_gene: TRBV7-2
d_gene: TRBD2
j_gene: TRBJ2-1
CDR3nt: TGTGCCAGCAGCTTAACGGGACTAGCGGGGGGCAATGAGCAGTTCTTC
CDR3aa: CASSLTGLAGGNEQFF

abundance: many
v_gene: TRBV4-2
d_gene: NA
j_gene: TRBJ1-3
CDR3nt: TGTGCCAGCAGCCAAGAGGGGGGGCCTGGAAACACCATATATTTT
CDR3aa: CASSQEGGPGNTIYF

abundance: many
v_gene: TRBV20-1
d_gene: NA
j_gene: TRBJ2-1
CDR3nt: TGCAGTGCTAGAGATCGCTCTGGGGGGCGGACCTACAATGAGCAGTTCTTC
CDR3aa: CSARDRSGGRTYNEQFF

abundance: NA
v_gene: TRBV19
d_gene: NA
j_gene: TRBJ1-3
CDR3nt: TGTGCCAGTAGCAGGATGAGCGTCTCTGGAAACACCATATATTTT
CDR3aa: CASSRMSVSGNTIYF

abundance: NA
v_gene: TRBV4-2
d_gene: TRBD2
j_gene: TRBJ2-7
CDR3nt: TGTGCCAGCAGCCGCGGAGGGGAGCGGGGCTCCTACGAGCAGTACTTC
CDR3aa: CASSRGGERGSYEQYF

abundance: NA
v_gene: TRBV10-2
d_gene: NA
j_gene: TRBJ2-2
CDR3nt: TGCGCCACCCTTAGCGGGAACACCGGGGAGCTGTTTTTT
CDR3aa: CATLSGNTGELFF

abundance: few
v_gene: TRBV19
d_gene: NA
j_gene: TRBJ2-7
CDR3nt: TGTGCCAGCCAGGGCCCACGCTACGAGCAGTACTTC
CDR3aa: CASQGPRYEQYF

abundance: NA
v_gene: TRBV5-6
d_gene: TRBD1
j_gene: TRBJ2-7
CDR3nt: TGTGCCAGCAGCTTCCCGGGACAGGGGGCTCGCGAGCAGTACTTC
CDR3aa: CASSFPGQGAREQYF

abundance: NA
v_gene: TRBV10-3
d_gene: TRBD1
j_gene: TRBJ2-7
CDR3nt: TGTGCCATCAGCACAGAATCCGGGACAGTGTCCTACGAGCAGTACTTC
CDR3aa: CAISTESGTVSYEQYF

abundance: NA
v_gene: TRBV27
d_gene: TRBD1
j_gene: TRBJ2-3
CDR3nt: TGTGCCAGCAGTCAACCCTTGGGGACAGGGGTAGATACGCAGTATTTT
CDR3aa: CASSQPLGTGVDTQYF

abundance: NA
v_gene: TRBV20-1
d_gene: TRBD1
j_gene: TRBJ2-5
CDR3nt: TGCAGTGCATTCAGGGGGCAGGAGACCCAGTACTTC
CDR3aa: CSAFRGQETQYF

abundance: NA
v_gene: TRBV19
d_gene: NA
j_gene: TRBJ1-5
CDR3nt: TGTGCCAGTAGTATTGTCAGGGTCAATCAGCCCCAGCATTTT
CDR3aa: CASSIVRVNQPQHF

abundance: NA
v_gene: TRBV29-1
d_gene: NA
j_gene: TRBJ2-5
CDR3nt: TGCAGCGTTGCTCCACTGGGACGCCAAGAGACCCAGTACTTC
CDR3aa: CSVAPLGRQETQYF

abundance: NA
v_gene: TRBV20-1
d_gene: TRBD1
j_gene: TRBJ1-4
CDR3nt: TGCAGTGCTACCACCGGGACAGGGGGGGAAAAACTGTTTTTT
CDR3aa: CSATTGTGGEKLFF

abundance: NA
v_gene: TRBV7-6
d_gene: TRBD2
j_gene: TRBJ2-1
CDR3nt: TGTGCCAGCAGCTTATCAGGCGGGGGGGCTTATGAGCAGTTCTTC
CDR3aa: CASSLSGGGAYEQFF

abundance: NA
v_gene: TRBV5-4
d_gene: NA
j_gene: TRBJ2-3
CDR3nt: TGTGCCAGCAGCTCACGGACAGCTAGCACAGATACGCAGTATTTT
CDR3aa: CASSSRTASTDTQYF

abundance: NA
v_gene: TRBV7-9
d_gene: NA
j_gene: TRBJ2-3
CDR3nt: TGTGCCAGCAGCTTTGGACTGCCTGGGGATACGCAGTATTTT
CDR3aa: CASSFGLPGDTQYF

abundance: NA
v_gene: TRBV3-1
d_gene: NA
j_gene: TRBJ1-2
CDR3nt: TGTGCCAGCAGCCACGAGGGCAGGTCGGGTGGCTACACCTTC
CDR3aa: CASSHEGRSGGYTF

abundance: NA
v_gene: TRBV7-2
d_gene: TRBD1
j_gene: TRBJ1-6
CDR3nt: TGTGCCAGCAGCTTAAGGGACAGGAGGTCACCCCCCCACTTT
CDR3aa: CASSLRDRRSPPHF

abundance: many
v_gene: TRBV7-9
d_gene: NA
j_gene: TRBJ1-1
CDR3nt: TGTGCCAGCAGCCCCGGAATGGGTAACACTGAAGCTTTCTTT
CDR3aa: CASSPGMGNTEAFF

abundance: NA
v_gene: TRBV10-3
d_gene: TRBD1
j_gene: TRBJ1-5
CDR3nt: TGTGCCATCAGTGAAACTTCGGACAGGGGGGTACAGCCCCAGCATTTT
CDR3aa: CAISETSDRGVQPQHF